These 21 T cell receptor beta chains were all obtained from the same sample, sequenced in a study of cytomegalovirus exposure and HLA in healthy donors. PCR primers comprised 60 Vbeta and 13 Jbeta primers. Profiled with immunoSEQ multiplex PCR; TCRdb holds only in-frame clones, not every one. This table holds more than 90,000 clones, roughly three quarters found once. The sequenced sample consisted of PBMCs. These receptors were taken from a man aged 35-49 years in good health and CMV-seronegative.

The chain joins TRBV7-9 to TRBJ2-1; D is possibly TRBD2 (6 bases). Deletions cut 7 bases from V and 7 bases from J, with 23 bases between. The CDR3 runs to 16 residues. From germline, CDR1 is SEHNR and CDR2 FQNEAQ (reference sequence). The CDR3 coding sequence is TGTGCCAGCACCCTCGGCGGGCGGGGCGGGGTTAATGAGCAGTTCTTC. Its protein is CASTLGGRGGVNEQFF.

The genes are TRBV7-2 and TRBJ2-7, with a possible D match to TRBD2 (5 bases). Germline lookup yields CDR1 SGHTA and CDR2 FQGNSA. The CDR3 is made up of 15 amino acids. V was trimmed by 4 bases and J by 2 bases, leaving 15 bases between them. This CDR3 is CASSSARAVAYEQYF. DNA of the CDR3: TGTGCCAGCAGCTCCGCGAGGGCAGTTGCCTACGAGCAGTACTTC.

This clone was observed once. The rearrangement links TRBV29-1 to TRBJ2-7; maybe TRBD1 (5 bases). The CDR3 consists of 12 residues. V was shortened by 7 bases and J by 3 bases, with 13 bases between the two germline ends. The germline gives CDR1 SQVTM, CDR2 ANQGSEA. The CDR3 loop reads CSAHLQGYEQYF. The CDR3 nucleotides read TGCAGCGCTCACCTTCAGGGCTACGAGCAGTACTTC.

The CDR3 DNA follows: TGTGCCAGCAGCTTCGGGACACCGCGAGGCGAAAAACTGTTTTTT. Translating gives CASSFGTPRGEKLFF. The chain links TRBV7-8 to TRBJ1-4, with a weak D call TRBD1 (6 bases). The germline V and J ends were trimmed by 3 bases and 8 bases, with 16 bases remaining between them. The CDR3 is made up of 15 amino acids. Germline V gene data show CDR1 as SGHVS and CDR2 as FQNEAQ.

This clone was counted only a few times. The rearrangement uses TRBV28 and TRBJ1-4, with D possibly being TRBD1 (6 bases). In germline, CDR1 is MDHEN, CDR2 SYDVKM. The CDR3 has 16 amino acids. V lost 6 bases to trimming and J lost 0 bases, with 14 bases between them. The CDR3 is CASSRRGGATNEKLFF. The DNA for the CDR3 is TGTGCCAGCAGCAGGAGGGGGGGAGCAACTAATGAAAAACTGTTTTTT.

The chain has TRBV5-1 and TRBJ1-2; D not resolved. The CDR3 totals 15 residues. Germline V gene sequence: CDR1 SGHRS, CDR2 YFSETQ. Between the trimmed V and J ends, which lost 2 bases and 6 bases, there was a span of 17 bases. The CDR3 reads CASSLRLPVVDGYTF. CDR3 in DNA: TGCGCCAGCAGCTTACGACTACCCGTAGTGGATGGCTACACCTTC.

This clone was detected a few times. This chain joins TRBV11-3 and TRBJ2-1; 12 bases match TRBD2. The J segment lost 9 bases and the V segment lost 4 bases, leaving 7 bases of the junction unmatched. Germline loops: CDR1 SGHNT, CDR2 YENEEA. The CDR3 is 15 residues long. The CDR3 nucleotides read TGTGCCAGCAGCTCGCGACTAGCGGGGGTGAGTGAGCAGTTCTTC. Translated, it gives CASSSRLAGVSEQFF.

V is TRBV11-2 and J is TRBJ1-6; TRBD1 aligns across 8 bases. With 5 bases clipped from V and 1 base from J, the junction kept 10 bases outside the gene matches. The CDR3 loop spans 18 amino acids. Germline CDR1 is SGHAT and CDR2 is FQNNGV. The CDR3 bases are TGTGCCAGCAGCCTGGCAGGGGGCGGTTTGTCCTATAATTCACCCCTCCACTTT. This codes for CASSLAGGGLSYNSPLHF. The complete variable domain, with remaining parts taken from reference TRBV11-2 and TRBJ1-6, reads EAGVAQSPRYKIIEKRQSVAFWCNPISGHATLYWYQQILGQGPKLLIQFQNNGVVDDSQLPKDRFSAERLKGVDSTLKIQPAKLEDSAVYLCASSLAGGGLSYNSPLHFGNGTRLTVT.

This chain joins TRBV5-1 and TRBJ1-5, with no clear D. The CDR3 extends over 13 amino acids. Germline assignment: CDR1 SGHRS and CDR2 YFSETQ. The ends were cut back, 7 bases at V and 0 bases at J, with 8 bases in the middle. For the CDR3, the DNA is TGCGCCAGCGGTCAGAATAGCAATCAGCCCCAGCATTTT. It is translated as CASGQNSNQPQHF.

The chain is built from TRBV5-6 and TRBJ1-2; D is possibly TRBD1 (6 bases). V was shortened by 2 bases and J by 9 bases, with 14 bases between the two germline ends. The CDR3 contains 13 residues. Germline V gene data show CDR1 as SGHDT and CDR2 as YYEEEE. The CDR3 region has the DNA TGTGCCAGCAGCTTAACAGGGTGGTCGCGCTACACCTTC. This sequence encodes CASSLTGWSRYTF.

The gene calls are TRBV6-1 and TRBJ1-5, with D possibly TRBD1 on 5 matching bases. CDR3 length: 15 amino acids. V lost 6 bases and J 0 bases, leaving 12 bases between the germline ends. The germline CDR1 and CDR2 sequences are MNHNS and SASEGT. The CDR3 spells CASRETANSNQPQHF. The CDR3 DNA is TGTGCCAGCAGGGAGACAGCAAATAGCAATCAGCCCCAGCATTTT.

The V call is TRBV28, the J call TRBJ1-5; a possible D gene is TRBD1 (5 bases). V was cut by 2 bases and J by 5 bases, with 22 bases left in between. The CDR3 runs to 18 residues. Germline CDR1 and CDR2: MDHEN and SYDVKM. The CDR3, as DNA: TGTGCCAGCAGTTTAGAATTGGGGTTTCTCGCGGGGGATCAGCCCCAGCATTTT. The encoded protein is CASSLELGFLAGDQPQHF.

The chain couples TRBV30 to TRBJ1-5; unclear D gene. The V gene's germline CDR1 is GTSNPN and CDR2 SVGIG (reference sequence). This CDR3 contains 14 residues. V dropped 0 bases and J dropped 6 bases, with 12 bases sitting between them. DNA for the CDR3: TGTGCCTGGAGTGTCGTGGAGGGTACTCAGCCCCAGCATTTT. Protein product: CAWSVVEGTQPQHF.

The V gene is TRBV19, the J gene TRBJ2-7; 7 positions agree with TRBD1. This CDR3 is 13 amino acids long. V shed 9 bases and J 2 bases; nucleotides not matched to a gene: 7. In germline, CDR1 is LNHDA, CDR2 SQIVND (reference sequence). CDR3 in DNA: TGTGCCAGCGGGACAGCAACAACCTACGAGCAGTACTTC. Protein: CASGTATTYEQYF. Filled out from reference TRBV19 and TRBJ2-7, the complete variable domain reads DGGITQSPKYLFRKEGQNVTLSCEQNLNHDAMYWYRQDPGQGLRLIYYSQIVNDFQKGDIAEGYSVSREKKESFPLTVTSAQKNPTAFYLCASGTATTYEQYFGPGTRLTVT.

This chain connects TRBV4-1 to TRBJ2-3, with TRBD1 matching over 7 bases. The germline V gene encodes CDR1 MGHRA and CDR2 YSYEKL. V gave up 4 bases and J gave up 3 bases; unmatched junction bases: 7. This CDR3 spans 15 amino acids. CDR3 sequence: CASSLRQGSTDTQYF. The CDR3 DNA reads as TGCGCCAGCAGCCTCCGACAGGGTTCGACAGATACGCAGTATTTT.

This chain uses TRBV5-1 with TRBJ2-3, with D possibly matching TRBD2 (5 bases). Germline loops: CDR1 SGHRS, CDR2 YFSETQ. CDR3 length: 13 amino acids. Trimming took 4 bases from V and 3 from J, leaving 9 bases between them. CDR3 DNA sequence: TGCGCCAGCAGCGGAGGCCAGACAGATACGCAGTATTTT. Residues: CASSGGQTDTQYF.

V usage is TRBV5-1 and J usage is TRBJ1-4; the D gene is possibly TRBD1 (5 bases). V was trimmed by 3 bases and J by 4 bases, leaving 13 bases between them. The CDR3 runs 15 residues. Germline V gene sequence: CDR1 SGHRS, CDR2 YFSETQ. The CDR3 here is CASSWATGVNEKLFF. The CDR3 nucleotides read TGCGCCAGCAGCTGGGCGACGGGGGTTAATGAAAAACTGTTTTTT.

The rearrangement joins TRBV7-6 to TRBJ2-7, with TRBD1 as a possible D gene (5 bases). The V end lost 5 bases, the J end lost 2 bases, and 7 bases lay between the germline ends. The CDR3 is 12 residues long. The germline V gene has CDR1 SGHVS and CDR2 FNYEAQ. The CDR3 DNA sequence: TGTGCCAGCAGCCCAGGGACCTACGAGCAGTACTTC. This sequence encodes CASSPGTYEQYF.

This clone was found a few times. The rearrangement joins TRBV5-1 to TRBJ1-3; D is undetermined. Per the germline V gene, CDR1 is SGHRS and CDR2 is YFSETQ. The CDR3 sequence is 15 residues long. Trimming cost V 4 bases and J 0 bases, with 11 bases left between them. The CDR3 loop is CASSPTQFSGNTIYF. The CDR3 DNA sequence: TGCGCCAGCAGCCCTACACAGTTCTCTGGAAACACCATATATTTT.

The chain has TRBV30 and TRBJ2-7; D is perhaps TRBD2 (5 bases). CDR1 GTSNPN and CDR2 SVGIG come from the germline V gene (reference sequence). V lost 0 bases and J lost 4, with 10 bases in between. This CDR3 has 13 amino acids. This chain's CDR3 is CAWSVVTGYEQYF. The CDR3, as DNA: TGTGCCTGGAGTGTAGTCACGGGGTACGAGCAGTACTTC.

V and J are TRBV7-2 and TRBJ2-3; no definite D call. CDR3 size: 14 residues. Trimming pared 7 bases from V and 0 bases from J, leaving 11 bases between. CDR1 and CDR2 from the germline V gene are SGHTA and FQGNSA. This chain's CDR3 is CASIFRPSTDTQYF. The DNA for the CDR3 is TGTGCCAGCATTTTCCGTCCTAGCACAGATACGCAGTATTTT.